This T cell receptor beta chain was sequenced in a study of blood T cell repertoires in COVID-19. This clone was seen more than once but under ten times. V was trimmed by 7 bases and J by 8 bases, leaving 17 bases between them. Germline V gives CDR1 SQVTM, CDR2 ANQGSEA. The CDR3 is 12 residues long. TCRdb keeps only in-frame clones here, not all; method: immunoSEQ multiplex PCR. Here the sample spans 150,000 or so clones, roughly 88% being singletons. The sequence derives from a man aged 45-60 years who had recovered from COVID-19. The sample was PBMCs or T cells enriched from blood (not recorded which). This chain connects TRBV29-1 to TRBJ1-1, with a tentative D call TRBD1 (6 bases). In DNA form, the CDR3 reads TGCAGCGCGAGATTCCGGGACATCGAAGCTTTCTTT. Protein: CSARFRDIEAFF. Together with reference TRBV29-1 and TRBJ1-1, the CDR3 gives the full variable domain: SAVISQKPSRDICQRGTSLTIQCQVDSQVTMMFWYRQQPGQSLTLIATANQGSEATYESGFVIDKFPISRPNLTFSTLTVSNMSPEDSSIYLCSARFRDIEAFFGQGTRLTVV.